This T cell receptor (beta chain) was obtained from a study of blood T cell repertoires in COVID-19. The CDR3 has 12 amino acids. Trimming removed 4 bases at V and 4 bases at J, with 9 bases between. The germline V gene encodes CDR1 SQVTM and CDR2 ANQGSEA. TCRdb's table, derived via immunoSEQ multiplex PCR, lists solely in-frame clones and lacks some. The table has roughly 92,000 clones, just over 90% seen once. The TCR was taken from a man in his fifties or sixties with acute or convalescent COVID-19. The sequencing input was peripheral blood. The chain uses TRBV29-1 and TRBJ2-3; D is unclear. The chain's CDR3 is CSVGRLADTQYF. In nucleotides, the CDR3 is TGCAGCGTTGGGCGGTTGGCAGATACGCAGTATTTT.